These 4 T cell receptor beta chains originate from one sample sequenced in a study of CD8+ T cells in alopecia areata. Extraction and reverse transcription of RNA yielded cDNA as the sequencing template. The table came from immunoSEQ multiplex PCR; TCRdb's copy has only in-frame clones and leaves some out. Of over 150,000 clones listed, about 55% are singletons. Treatment specified: oral pan-JAK inhibitor, 5-10 mg twice daily. The sequencing used CD8+ T cells sorted from blood, collected at week 24, from a patient treated with tofacitinib. The receptors derive from a human donor with alopecia areata.

The chain joins TRBV13 to TRBJ2-5; TRBD2 aligns across 13 bases. V lost 4 bases, J lost 5 bases, and 1 base stayed unmatched. The CDR3 has 14 residues. The germline V gene has CDR1 PRHDT and CDR2 FYEKMQ (reference sequence). CDR3 DNA: TGTGCCAGCAGCTCGACTAGCGGGGGGGAGACCCAGTACTTC. Its protein product is CASSSTSGGETQYF.

This clone came up a few times. The chain employs TRBV29-1 and TRBJ1-2; TRBD1 matches 7 bases. This CDR3 contains 12 residues. J lost 6 bases, V lost 7 bases, and 8 bases had no gene match. Per germline, CDR1 SQVTM and CDR2 ANQGSEA. The CDR3: CSELDRVNGYTF. The CDR3 nucleotides read TGCAGCGAATTAGACAGGGTTAATGGCTACACCTTC.

The chain carries TRBV5-1 and TRBJ2-1; D gene uncertain. The germline V gene encodes CDR1 SGHRS and CDR2 YFSETQ. Trimming cost V 0 bases and J 8 bases, with 18 bases left between them. The CDR3 has 16 amino acids. Here the CDR3 DNA reads TGCGCCAGCAGCTTGGCCGAAAAAGGGTTTGCAGATGAGCAGTTCTTC. Amino acid sequence: CASSLAEKGFADEQFF.

The V call is TRBV5-1, the J call TRBJ1-2, with a possible D match to TRBD1 (6 bases). The CDR3 has 15 amino acids. With 4 bases removed from V and 0 bases from J, the gap between germline ends came to 13 bases. Looked up from germline, CDR1 is SGHRS and CDR2 is YFSETQ. CDR3 loop: CASSKRDTSNYGYTF. The CDR3 nucleotides read TGCGCCAGCAGCAAGCGGGACACTTCTAACTATGGCTACACCTTC.